The clone carrying this TCR beta chain appeared a few times. What it binds is unknown. Germline V gene lookup returns CDR1 MDHEN and CDR2 SYDVKM. V lost 6 bases and J 8 bases, leaving 16 bases between the germline ends. The CDR3 has 13 residues. These data belong to a study of spatial heterogeneity in lung cancer. Study-level information: Sequencing consistently turned up more beta-chain sequences than alpha-chain sequences. Findings and caveats of the study: TCRs found ubiquitously expanded in tumor appeared in blood more at resection than at follow-up.

Time point reported: sample taken at primary tumor resection. The sequenced material consisted of unsorted whole RNA from tumor, nontumor lung or frozen PBMC. Samples were obtained from some 70 donors, all untreated early-stage non-small cell lung cancer patients. Individually, TCR cDNA molecules were each labelled with a unique molecular identifier. TCRdb re-analysed the 5' RACE reads in MiXCR, keeping a single row per CDR3 protein. In the table there are more than 85,000 distinct CDR3 sequences, approximately 8.6% of which are singletons. The sequence derives from a male donor with early-stage non-small cell lung cancer. Here the sequenced sample was PBMCs, taken at surgery. V and J are TRBV28 and TRBJ1-2, with D possibly TRBD1 on 6 matching bases. The DNA for the CDR3 is TGTGCCAGCAGGGCACAGGGAGTACGGGGCTACACCTTC. It encodes CASRAQGVRGYTF.